This T cell receptor beta chain was documented in a study of CXCR3-negative and CXCR3-positive naive CD8 T cells. Looked up from germline, CDR1 is SGHTA and CDR2 is FQGNSA. This CDR3 is 17 amino acids long. Sorts that each held 280,000 or so cells were run in triplicate for every CD8+ T cell subset. Naive CD8+ T cells displayed a CD45RO-CCR7+CD27+CD95- phenotype. Study-wide results and limits: Similarly elevated diversity marked both naive subsets, with memory CD8+ cells showing far lower diversity. Both naive subsets carried similar amounts of surface CD5, so TCR strength was inferred from TRB CDR3 properties.

UMI labels and 5' RACE were used to prepare the TRB cDNA libraries. TCRdb reprocessed the 5' RACE reads, with one entry per CDR3 protein and no DNA. Its table records some 130,000 distinct CDR3 sequences. Of note for this clonotype: What it recognizes is unknown.

The sequence derives from a human donor in good health. Some clones in this sample may be carry-over from other donors' samples. The chain employs TRBV7-2 and TRBJ2-2; the TRBD1 assignment by TCRdb is unverifiable without DNA. Sequences were obtained from naive CXCR3- CD8+ T cells from blood. As for subset: CD45RO-CCR7+CD27+CD95- naive CD8+ T cells lacking CXCR3 (TNR3-). The CDR3 region is CASSLALGGPGTGELFF. The full variable domain, rest sourced from reference TRBV7-2 and TRBJ2-2, is GAGVSQSPSNKVTEKGKDVELRCDPISGHTALYWYRQSLGQGLEFLIYFQGNSAPDKSGLPSDRFSAERTGGSVSTLTIQRTQQEDSAVYLCASSLALGGPGTGELFFGEGSRLTVL.